These T cell receptor beta chains were read from a single sample in a study of cytomegalovirus exposure and HLA in healthy donors. The method was immunoSEQ multiplex PCR; TCRdb's version includes in-frame clones alone and lacks a portion of them. The sample records about 160,000 clones, 80% being singletons. Source material: PBMCs. Receptors originate from a man aged 25 to 40 in good health and CMV-seronegative. Each CDR3 is given with its conserved first and last residue. A D gene is named only where the DNA matches it firmly. Clone sizes are given selectively: once, few, many, or a class where the clone is expanded.

clone_size	v_call	j_call	d_call	cdr3_nt	cdr3_aa
.	TRBV5-4	TRBJ2-1	TRBD2	TGTGCCAGCAGCTTGTTAGCGGGGGGGCACAATGAGCAGTTCTTC	CASSLLAGGHNEQFF
.	TRBV27	TRBJ2-5	TRBD1	TGTGCCAGCAGTAACGGGGACAGGGAACACTTC	CASSNGDREHF
few	TRBV12-5	TRBJ1-2	.	TGTGCTAGTGGTTTGGTACATACCTATGGCTACACCTTC	CASGLVHTYGYTF
.	TRBV5-1	TRBJ1-1	TRBD1	TGCGCCAGCAGCTTGGGTGGACAGGGGTTGACTGAAGCTTTCTTT	CASSLGGQGLTEAFF
.	TRBV2	TRBJ2-7	TRBD1	TGTGCCAGCAGTGATCCCGAAGCAGGGGGTTACTACGAGCAGTACTTC	CASSDPEAGGYYEQYF
.	TRBV11-2	TRBJ2-7	.	TGTGCCAGCAGCTTGCAAGGGGGTTTCGGGGTCTCAGGCTCCTACGAGCAGTACTTC	CASSLQGGFGVSGSYEQYF
.	TRBV6-5	TRBJ1-2	.	TGTGCCAGCAGTTACCGTCAGGGTAACTATGGCTACACCTTC	CASSYRQGNYGYTF
.	TRBV6-6	TRBJ1-2	TRBD1	TGTGCCAGCAGAGACAGGCTAGGAGGGGGCTGGTATGGCTACACCTTC	CASRDRLGGGWYGYTF
.	TRBV12-5	TRBJ1-1	TRBD1	TGTGCTAGTGGTTTCCTTAACAGGGGGACTGAAGCTTTCTTT	CASGFLNRGTEAFF
.	TRBV5-8	TRBJ2-5	TRBD1	TGTGCCAGCAGCTGGGGACAGGGGGCTCGTGAGACCCAGTACTTC	CASSWGQGARETQYF
.	TRBV11-2	TRBJ2-4	.	TGTGCCAGCAACGGGAGAAGTGGGCTAGCCAAAAACATTCAGTACTTC	CASNGRSGLAKNIQYF
once	TRBV7-8	TRBJ1-1	TRBD1	TGTGCCAGCAGCTCGACAGGGAAGAAGACTGAAGCTTTCTTT	CASSSTGKKTEAFF
.	TRBV6-5	TRBJ1-2	TRBD1	TGTGCCAGCAGTTCTCTCGACAGGGGTAACTATGGCTACACCTTC	CASSSLDRGNYGYTF
.	TRBV27	TRBJ2-7	.	TGTGCCAGCAGTTCCAATATACTACAGACAGCTCGCGACGAGCAGTACTTC	CASSSNILQTARDEQYF
.	TRBV7-2	TRBJ1-2	TRBD1	TGTGCCAGCAGCTTAGAACGGGACAGCTATGGCTACACCTTC	CASSLERDSYGYTF
.	TRBV9	TRBJ2-7	TRBD2	TGTGCCAGCAGCGTAGGCGGGAGTAATTACGAGCAGTACTTC	CASSVGGSNYEQYF
.	TRBV6-6	TRBJ2-4	.	TGTGCCAGCAGCCCCCGACAGGCCGGAGAAAACATTCAGTACTTC	CASSPRQAGENIQYF
once	TRBV28	TRBJ1-1	TRBD1	TGTGCCAGTCGGACAGGGGGCTTGTACACTGAAGCTTTCTTT	CASRTGGLYTEAFF
.	TRBV30	TRBJ1-4	TRBD1	TGTGCCTGGAGTGTAATTGGACAGGGGGGTGAAAAACTGTTTTTT	CAWSVIGQGGEKLFF
few	TRBV5-1	TRBJ1-1	.	TGCGCCAGCAGCTCGGTCAAGGACGGGAAGGGCACTGAAGCTTTCTTT	CASSSVKDGKGTEAFF
.	TRBV14	TRBJ2-3	.	TGTGCCAGCAGCCGAGTCTTAAGCTTCAGGGGACCAGATACGCAGTATTTT	CASSRVLSFRGPDTQYF
.	TRBV5-4	TRBJ1-2	TRBD1	TGTGCCAGCAGTCCGTATCCGGGACAGGGCTTCTATGGCTACACCTTC	CASSPYPGQGFYGYTF
once	TRBV5-1	TRBJ2-7	TRBD2	TGCGCCAGCAGCTTGGCGGGGGGAAGCTCCTACGAGCAGTACTTC	CASSLAGGSSYEQYF
once	TRBV7-3	TRBJ2-1	TRBD2	TGTGCCAGCAGCCCAAGGACGGGAGGGCGCTACAATGAGCAGTTCTTC	CASSPRTGGRYNEQFF
.	TRBV6-6	TRBJ1-5	.	TGTGCCAGCACCCAAAATTATCAGCCCCAGCATTTT	CASTQNYQPQHF
.	TRBV7-9	TRBJ2-7	.	TGTGCCGTGGCACATGGGGGGAACTACGAGCAGTACTTC	CAVAHGGNYEQYF
.	TRBV18	TRBJ1-1	TRBD1	TGTGCCAGCTCACCGCCGGGACAGGGGGCAAACACTGAAGCTTTCTTT	CASSPPGQGANTEAFF
.	TRBV5-4	TRBJ1-1	TRBD1	TGTGCCAGCAGGGGGGGACAGCGAGGACCGAACACTGAAGCTTTCTTT	CASRGGQRGPNTEAFF
.	TRBV9	TRBJ1-1	.	TGTGCCAGCAGCCTACCGGGTGACAACACTGAAGCTTTCTTT	CASSLPGDNTEAFF
.	TRBV27	TRBJ2-7	.	TGTGCCAGCAGCTTTGCGCGACAGACTTCCTACGAGCAGTACTTC	CASSFARQTSYEQYF
once	TRBV28	TRBJ2-2	.	TGTGCCAGCGGCGGTTTGTACGGGGAGCTGTTTTTT	CASGGLYGELFF
.	TRBV11-3	TRBJ2-6	TRBD1	TGTGCCAGCAAGGGGGCCGGGGCCAACGTCCTGACTTTC	CASKGAGANVLTF
.	TRBV25-1	TRBJ2-5	TRBD1	TGTGCCAGCAGTGACCCGGGACAGGGGAGAGAGACCCAGTACTTC	CASSDPGQGRETQYF
.	TRBV9	TRBJ1-5	.	TGTGCCAGCAGCGTAACCGACAGCCACAATCAGCCCCAGCATTTT	CASSVTDSHNQPQHF
.	TRBV20-1	TRBJ1-4	.	TGCAGTGCTAGTCAAGAAAAACTGTTTTTT	CSASQEKLFF
.	TRBV28	TRBJ2-2	TRBD2	TGTGCCATTGGGGAGGGAAGGACCGGGGAGCTGTTTTTT	CAIGEGRTGELFF
few	TRBV30	TRBJ1-4	TRBD1	TGTGCCTGGGGGGACAGGGGCAGTGAAAAACTGTTTTTT	CAWGDRGSEKLFF
.	TRBV4-2	TRBJ1-2	.	TGTGCCAGCAGCCAAGAGGGGGCGCAGAAGTATGGCTACACCTTC	CASSQEGAQKYGYTF
once	TRBV10-3	TRBJ2-7	TRBD2	TGTGCCATCAGCGCGGGGGGGGGTCGGGAGCAGTACTTC	CAISAGGGREQYF
.	TRBV12-5	TRBJ1-5	TRBD1	TGTGCTAGTGGTTTTCGAAGGACAGGTGAAAGTCAGCCCCAGCATTTT	CASGFRRTGESQPQHF
few	TRBV28	TRBJ2-7	.	TGTGCCAGCAGTCCCCCTTGGGGCAGGGAATCCGAGCAGTACTTC	CASSPPWGRESEQYF
.	TRBV30	TRBJ2-5	.	TGTGCCTGGGGGAGACAGGACGGAGAGACCCAGTACTTC	CAWGRQDGETQYF
once	TRBV19	TRBJ2-3	TRBD1	TGTGCCAGTAGTTCCCAACCACAGGGGGCGGATACGCAGTATTTT	CASSSQPQGADTQYF
.	TRBV11-3	TRBJ1-1	TRBD1	TGTGCCAGCAGCCCATCCCCCGGGACAGGGACGACTTTCTTT	CASSPSPGTGTTFF
.	TRBV18	TRBJ2-7	TRBD1	TGTGCCAGCTCACCAGCCGGGACAGGCTCCTACGAGCAGTACTTC	CASSPAGTGSYEQYF
few	TRBV7-8	TRBJ2-7	TRBD2	TGTGCCAGCAGCTTGGGATCCGCGGGGGGTTACGAGCAGTACTTC	CASSLGSAGGYEQYF
.	TRBV30	TRBJ2-7	TRBD1	TGTGCCCTAGTCAAGGACAGGGACAACTACGAGCAGTACTTC	CALVKDRDNYEQYF
few	TRBV28	TRBJ2-7	TRBD2	TGTGCCAGCAGACTACTAGCGACTAATCACTACGAGCAGTACTTC	CASRLLATNHYEQYF
.	TRBV7-9	TRBJ2-1	.	TGTGCCAGCAGCTTATACCCGAGTAATGAGCAGTTCTTC	CASSLYPSNEQFF
.	TRBV28	TRBJ1-3	TRBD1	TGTGCCAGCAACCCGGGACAGCGAACTGGAAACACCATATATTTT	CASNPGQRTGNTIYF
.	TRBV19	TRBJ2-7	TRBD1	TGTGCCAGTAGTACCCTCGGGACAGGGGCCTACGAGCAGTACTTC	CASSTLGTGAYEQYF
.	TRBV7-9	TRBJ2-7	TRBD1	TGTTCCAGCAGCCCGACAGGGGGCGCGTCGTCCTACGAGCAGTACTTC	CSSSPTGGASSYEQYF
.	TRBV4-1	TRBJ2-3	TRBD1	TGCGCCAGCAGCCAAGATCTAGGTATGGGGACAGGTCAGATGTCGGATACGCAGTATTTT	CASSQDLGMGTGQMSDTQYF
.	TRBV9	TRBJ2-7	TRBD1	TGTGCCAGCAGCTCTGAGGGAGACAGGGGGCGGTACGAGCAGTACTTC	CASSSEGDRGRYEQYF
.	TRBV30	TRBJ1-4	TRBD1	TGTGCCTGGAGTGAACAGGGGATGGGGGAAAAACTGTTTTTT	CAWSEQGMGEKLFF
.	TRBV6-5	TRBJ1-3	.	TGTGCCAGTGGGTGGTCGACAGGTTTGGGAAACACCATATATTTT	CASGWSTGLGNTIYF
.	TRBV19	TRBJ2-7	.	TGTGCCAGTAGTATTGCATCGGGGTACTACGAGCAGTACTTC	CASSIASGYYEQYF
.	TRBV7-2	TRBJ2-1	.	TGTGCCAGCAGCCCCCTTCGGGGGAATGAGCAGTTCTTC	CASSPLRGNEQFF
.	TRBV5-1	TRBJ2-1	.	TGCGCCAGCAGCACCGCGCTGAGCTCCTACAATGAGCAGTTCTTC	CASSTALSSYNEQFF
few	TRBV6-5	TRBJ2-7	.	TGTGCCAGCAGCCGGAAGTTTGACAGTTCCTACGAGCAGTACTTC	CASSRKFDSSYEQYF